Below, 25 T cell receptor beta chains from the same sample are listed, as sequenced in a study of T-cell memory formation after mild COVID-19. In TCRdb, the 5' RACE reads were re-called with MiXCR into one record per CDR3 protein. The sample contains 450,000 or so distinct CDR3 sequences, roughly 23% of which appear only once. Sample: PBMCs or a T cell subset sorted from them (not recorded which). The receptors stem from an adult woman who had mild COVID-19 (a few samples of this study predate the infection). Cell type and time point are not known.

CDR3 sequence (DNA): TGCGCCAGCAGAGCGAGCGGGAGCCCCTCCTACAATGAGCAGTTCTTC. This translates into CASRASGSPSYNEQFF. The chain recombines TRBV5-1 with TRBJ2-1; 8 positions agree with TRBD2. The germline gives CDR1 SGHRS, CDR2 YFSETQ. The CDR3 is 16 amino acids. The trim removed 5 bases at V and 0 bases at J, leaving 7 bases unmatched.

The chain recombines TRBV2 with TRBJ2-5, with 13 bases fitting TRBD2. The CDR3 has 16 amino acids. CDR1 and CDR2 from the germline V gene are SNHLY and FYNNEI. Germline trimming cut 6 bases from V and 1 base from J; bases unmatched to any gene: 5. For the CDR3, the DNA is TGTGCCAGCAGCTCGGGACTAGCGGGGCCCCAAGAGACCCAGTACTTC. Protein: CASSSGLAGPQETQYF.

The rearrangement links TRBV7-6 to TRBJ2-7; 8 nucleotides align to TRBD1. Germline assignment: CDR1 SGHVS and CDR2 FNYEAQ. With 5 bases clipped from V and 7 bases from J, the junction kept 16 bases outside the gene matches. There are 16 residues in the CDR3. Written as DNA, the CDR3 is TGTGCCAGCAGCCAAGGTGATGTCAGGGGGCCTGGGGAGCAGTACTTC. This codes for CASSQGDVRGPGEQYF.

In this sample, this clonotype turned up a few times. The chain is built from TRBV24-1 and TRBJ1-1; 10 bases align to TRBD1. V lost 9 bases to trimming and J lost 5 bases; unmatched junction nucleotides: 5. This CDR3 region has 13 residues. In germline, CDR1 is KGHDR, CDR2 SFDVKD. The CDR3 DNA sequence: TGTGCCACCCGACAGGGGGCCGGAACTGAAGCTTTCTTT. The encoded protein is CATRQGAGTEAFF.

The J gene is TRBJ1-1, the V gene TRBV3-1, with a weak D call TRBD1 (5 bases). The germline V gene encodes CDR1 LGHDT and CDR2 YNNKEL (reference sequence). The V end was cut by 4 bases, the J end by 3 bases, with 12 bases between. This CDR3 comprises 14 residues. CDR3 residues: CASSPYQGHTEAFF. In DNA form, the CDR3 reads TGTGCCAGCAGCCCATACCAGGGTCACACTGAAGCTTTCTTT.

CDR3 residues: CASSLTRAGGYNEQFF. For the CDR3, the DNA is TGTGCCAGCAGCTTAACGCGAGCGGGAGGGTACAATGAGCAGTTCTTC. V usage is TRBV7-9 and J usage is TRBJ2-1, with 10 bases fitting TRBD2. Unmatched junction bases numbered 5, after V lost 2 bases and J lost 4 bases. The germline V gene encodes CDR1 SEHNR and CDR2 FQNEAQ (reference sequence). The CDR3 is made up of 16 amino acids.

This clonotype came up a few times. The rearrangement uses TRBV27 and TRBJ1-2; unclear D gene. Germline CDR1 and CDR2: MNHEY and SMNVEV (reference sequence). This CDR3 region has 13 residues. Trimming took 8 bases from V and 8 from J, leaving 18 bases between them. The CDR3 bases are TGTGCCAGCGCCTTCCGGCAACAGAGGGGCTACACCTTC. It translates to CASAFRQQRGYTF.

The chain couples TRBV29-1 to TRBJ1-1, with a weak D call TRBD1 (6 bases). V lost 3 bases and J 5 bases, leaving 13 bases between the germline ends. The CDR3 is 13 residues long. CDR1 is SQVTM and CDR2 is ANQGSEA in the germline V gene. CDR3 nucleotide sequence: TGCAGCGTTGACGGGGGGCGAGAAACTGAAGCTTTCTTT. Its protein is CSVDGGRETEAFF.

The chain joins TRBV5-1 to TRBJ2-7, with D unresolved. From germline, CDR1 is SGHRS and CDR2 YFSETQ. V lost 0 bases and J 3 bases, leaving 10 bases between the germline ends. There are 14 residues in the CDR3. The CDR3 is CASSLGRIIYEQYF. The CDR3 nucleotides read TGCGCCAGCAGCTTGGGCAGGATCATCTACGAGCAGTACTTC.

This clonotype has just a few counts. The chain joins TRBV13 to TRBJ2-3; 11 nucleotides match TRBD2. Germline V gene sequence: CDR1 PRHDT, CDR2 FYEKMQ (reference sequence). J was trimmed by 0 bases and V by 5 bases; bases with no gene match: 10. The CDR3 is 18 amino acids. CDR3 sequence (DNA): TGTGCCAGCAGCCCCCGACTAGCGGGACTTGCTAGCACAGATACGCAGTATTTT. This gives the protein CASSPRLAGLASTDTQYF.

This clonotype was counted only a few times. CDR3 sequence reads: CASRGLAGGNDAQYF. Written as DNA, the CDR3 is TGTGCCAGCAGGGGACTAGCGGGAGGGAACGACGCGCAGTACTTC. The J gene is TRBJ2-7, the V gene TRBV12-3 or TRBV12-4; 16 bases align to TRBD2. CDR3 length equals 15 residues. Trimming took 6 bases from V and 9 from J; bases not matched to a gene: 8.

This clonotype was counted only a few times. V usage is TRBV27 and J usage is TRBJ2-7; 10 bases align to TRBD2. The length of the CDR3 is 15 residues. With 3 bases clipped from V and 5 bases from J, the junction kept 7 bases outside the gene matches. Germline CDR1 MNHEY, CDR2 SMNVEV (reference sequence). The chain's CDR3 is CASSFEGTSAHEQYF. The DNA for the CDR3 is TGTGCCAGCAGTTTCGAAGGGACTAGCGCCCACGAGCAGTACTTC.

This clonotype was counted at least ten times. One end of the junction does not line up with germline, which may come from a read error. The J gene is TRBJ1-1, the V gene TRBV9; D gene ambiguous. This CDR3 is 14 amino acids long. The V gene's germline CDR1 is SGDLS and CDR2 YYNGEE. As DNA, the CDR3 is TGCGCCAGCAGCGTTGGGTCGGGGAACACTGAAGCTTTCTTT. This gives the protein CASSVGSGNTEAFF. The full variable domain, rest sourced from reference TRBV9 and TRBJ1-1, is DSGVTQTPKHLITATGQRVTLRCSPRSGDLSVYWYQQSLDQGLQFLIQYYNGEERAKGNILERFSAQQFPDLHSELNLSSLELGDSALYFCASSVGSGNTEAFFGQGTRLTVV.

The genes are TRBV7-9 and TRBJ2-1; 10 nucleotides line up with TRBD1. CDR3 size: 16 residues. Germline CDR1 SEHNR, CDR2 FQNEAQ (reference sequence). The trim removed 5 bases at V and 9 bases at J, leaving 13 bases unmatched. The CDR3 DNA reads TGTGCCAGCAGCCTAAAACCGGGACAGGGGTTCGGTGAGCAGTTCTTC. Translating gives CASSLKPGQGFGEQFF. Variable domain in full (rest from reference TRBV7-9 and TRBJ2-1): DTGVSQNPRHKITKRGQNVTFRCDPISEHNRLYWYRQTLGQGPEFLTYFQNEAQLEKSRLLSDRFSAERPKGSFSTLEIQRTEQGDSAMYLCASSLKPGQGFGEQFFGPGTRLTVL.

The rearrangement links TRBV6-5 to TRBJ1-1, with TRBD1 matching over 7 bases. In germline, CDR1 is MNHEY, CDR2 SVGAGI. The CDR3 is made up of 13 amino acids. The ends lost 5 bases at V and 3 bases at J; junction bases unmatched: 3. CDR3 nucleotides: TGTGCCAGCAGTCAAACAGGGGACACTGAAGCTTTCTTT. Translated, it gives CASSQTGDTEAFF.

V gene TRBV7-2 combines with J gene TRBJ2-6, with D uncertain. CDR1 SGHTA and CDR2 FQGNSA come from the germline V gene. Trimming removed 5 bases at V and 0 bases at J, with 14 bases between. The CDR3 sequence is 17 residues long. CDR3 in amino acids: CASSPRTASSGANVLTF. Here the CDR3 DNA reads TGTGCCAGCAGCCCCAGAACTGCGAGCTCTGGGGCCAACGTCCTGACTTTC.

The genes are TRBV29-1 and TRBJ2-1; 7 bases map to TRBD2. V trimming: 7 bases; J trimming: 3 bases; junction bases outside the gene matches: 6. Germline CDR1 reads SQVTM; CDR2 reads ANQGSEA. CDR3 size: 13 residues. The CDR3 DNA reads TGCAGCGCCCGACTAGCTGACTACAATGAGCAGTTCTTC. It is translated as CSARLADYNEQFF.

The DNA for the CDR3 is TGCGCCAGCAGCTCTTCAGGGGGCTCAGTTGCTGGAAACACCATATATTTT. Its protein is CASSSSGGSVAGNTIYF. The chain carries TRBV5-1 and TRBJ1-3; 8 nucleotides line up with TRBD1. The CDR3 is made up of 17 amino acids. Germline V lookup: CDR1 SGHRS, CDR2 YFSETQ. V trimming: 3 bases; J trimming: 2 bases; junction bases outside the gene matches: 10.

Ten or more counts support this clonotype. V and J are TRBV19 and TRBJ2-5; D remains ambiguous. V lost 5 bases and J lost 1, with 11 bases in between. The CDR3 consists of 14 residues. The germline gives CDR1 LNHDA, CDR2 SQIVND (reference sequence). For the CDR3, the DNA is TGTGCCAGTAGTCAACGGGTAGGCCAAGAGACCCAGTACTTC. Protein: CASSQRVGQETQYF. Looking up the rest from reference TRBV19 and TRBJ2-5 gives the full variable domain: DGGITQSPKYLFRKEGQNVTLSCEQNLNHDAMYWYRQDPGQGLRLIYYSQIVNDFQKGDIAEGYSVSREKKESFPLTVTSAQKNPTAFYLCASSQRVGQETQYFGPGTRLLVL.

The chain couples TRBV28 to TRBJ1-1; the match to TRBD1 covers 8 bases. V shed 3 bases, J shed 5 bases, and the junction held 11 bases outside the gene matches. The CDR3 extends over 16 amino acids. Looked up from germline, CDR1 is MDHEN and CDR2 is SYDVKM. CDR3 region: CASSFLEAGGITEAFF. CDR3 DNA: TGTGCCAGCAGTTTCCTCGAGGCAGGGGGCATTACTGAAGCTTTCTTT.

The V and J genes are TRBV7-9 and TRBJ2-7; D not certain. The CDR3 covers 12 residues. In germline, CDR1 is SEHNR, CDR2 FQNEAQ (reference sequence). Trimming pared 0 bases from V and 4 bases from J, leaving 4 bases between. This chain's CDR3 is CASSLAEYEQYF. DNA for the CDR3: TGTGCCAGCAGCTTAGCGGAGTACGAGCAGTACTTC.

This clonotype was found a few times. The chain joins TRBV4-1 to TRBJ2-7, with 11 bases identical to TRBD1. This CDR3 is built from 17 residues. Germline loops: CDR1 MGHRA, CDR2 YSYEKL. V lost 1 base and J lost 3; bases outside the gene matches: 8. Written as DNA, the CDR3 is TGCGCCAGCAGCCAAGTCTCCTCGGGGACAGGGGGCTACGAGCAGTACTTC. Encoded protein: CASSQVSSGTGGYEQYF.

The CDR3 DNA follows: TGTGCCAGTGCCCAACTAGCGGGGTGGAATGAGCAGTTCTTC. Amino acids: CASAQLAGWNEQFF. The V gene is TRBV27, the J gene TRBJ2-1; 10 bases are shared with TRBD2. This CDR3 is built from 14 residues. Germline loops: CDR1 MNHEY, CDR2 SMNVEV (reference sequence). V lost 9 bases, J lost 7 bases, and 9 bases stayed unmatched.

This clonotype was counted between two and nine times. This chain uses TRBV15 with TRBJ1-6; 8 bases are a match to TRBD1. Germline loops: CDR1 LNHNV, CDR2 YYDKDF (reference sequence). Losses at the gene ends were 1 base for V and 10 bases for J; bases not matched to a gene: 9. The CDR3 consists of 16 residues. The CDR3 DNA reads TGTGCCACCAGCAGAGGCCGGGACAGGACAAGGTCACCCCTCCACTTT. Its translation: CATSRGRDRTRSPLHF.

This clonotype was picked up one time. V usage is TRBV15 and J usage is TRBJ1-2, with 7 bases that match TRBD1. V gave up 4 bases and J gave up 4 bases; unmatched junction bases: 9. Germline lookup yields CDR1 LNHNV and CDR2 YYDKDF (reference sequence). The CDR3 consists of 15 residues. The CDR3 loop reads CATSTGGGAPYGYTF. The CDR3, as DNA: TGTGCCACCAGCACTGGAGGGGGCGCCCCCTATGGCTACACCTTC.